The 30 T cell receptor beta chains reported below all come from one sample, sequenced in a study of spatial heterogeneity in lung cancer (dated by TCRdb to the late 2010s). The library was generated by 5' RACE. Sequencing was carried out with a NextSeq 500. TCRdb reprocessing: public reads trimmed at Q25 with fastp, clones called with MiXCR, in-frame beta chains kept. Every entry covers one CDR3 protein and lists the most common genes and DNA from its rows. This sample is represented by about 17,000 distinct CDR3 sequences; 20% to 25% of them were singletons. 15% to 20% of the sample is in the top ten clones. The label giving this sample's time point can be read as: sample taken at primary tumor resection. Whole RNA extracted from tumor and nontumor lung tissue, or from cryopreserved PBMC samples, was used for TCR sequencing without cell sorting. The specimen was PBMCs, collected at surgery. The receptors shown here come from a female donor with early-stage non-small cell lung cancer.

The table lists this clonotype with many counts. The chain couples TRBV6-5 to TRBJ1-5, with D tentatively TRBD1 (5 bases). V lost 5 bases, J lost 7 bases, and 15 bases lay in between. This CDR3 comprises 14 residues. Germline V gene lookup returns CDR1 MNHEY and CDR2 SVGAGI. CDR3 in DNA: TGTGCCAGCAGTATTAGTGGGGCGGGGCAGCCCCAGCATTTT. Amino acid sequence: CASSISGAGQPQHF.

This clonotype was seen ten or more times. The V gene is TRBV11-2, the J gene TRBJ1-5; D unresolved. V was shortened by 3 bases and J by 0 bases, with 6 bases between the two germline ends. The CDR3 contains 14 residues. Germline CDR1 reads SGHAT; CDR2 reads FQNNGV. CDR3 amino acids: CASSLGYSNQPQHF. The CDR3 coding sequence is TGTGCCAGCAGCTTGGGGTATAGCAATCAGCCCCAGCATTTT.

This clonotype was picked up many times. The chain uses TRBV6-2 or TRBV6-3 and TRBJ2-7; 7 bases line up with TRBD2. The CDR3 runs to 14 residues. The germline CDR1 and CDR2 sequences are MNHEY and SVGEGT. The V and J ends lost 3 bases and 7 bases, in that order; junction bases with no gene match: 9. CDR3 nucleotide sequence: TGTGCCAGCAGTTATTCGGGAGGCCGGAGAGAGCAGTACTTC. It yields the protein CASSYSGGRREQYF.

This clonotype counts as medium-sized. This chain connects TRBV27 to TRBJ2-5; D unclear. Germline CDR1 and CDR2: MNHEY and SMNVEV (reference sequence). CDR3 size: 13 residues. V was pared by 7 bases and J by 5 bases, with 14 bases between. The CDR3 DNA reads TGTGCCAGCACCCGGCGTAGTGGGGAGACCCAGTACTTC. Amino acid sequence: CASTRRSGETQYF.

There are many counts of this clonotype. The chain is built from TRBV5-1 and TRBJ2-7, with a tentative D call TRBD2 (5 bases). V lost 3 bases to trimming and J lost 5 bases, with 15 bases between them. In germline, CDR1 is SGHRS, CDR2 YFSETQ. There are 14 residues in the CDR3. CDR3 DNA sequence: TGCGCCAGCAGCTGGACGGGAACATCCCACGAGCAGTACTTC. This translates into CASSWTGTSHEQYF.

Sample share makes this clonotype medium-sized. This chain joins TRBV10-3 and TRBJ1-1; 12 bases map to TRBD1. V shed 3 bases, J shed 5 bases, and the junction held 4 bases outside the gene matches. The CDR3 is 15 amino acids. Germline assignment: CDR1 ENHRY and CDR2 SYGVKD. The CDR3, as DNA: TGTGCCATCAGTGAAAGGGACAGGGGGCGGACTGAAGCTTTCTTT. Its translation is CAISERDRGRTEAFF.

This clonotype was seen a handful of times. The chain couples TRBV7-2 to TRBJ2-1; 10 nucleotides match TRBD2. The junction had 6 bases not matched to a gene; V was cut back by 1 base and J by 6 bases. Germline-derived CDR1 and CDR2 are SGHTA and FQGNSA. The CDR3 contains 16 residues. The CDR3 coding sequence is TGTGCCAGCAGCTTAGATGTAGCGGGAGGAACCAATGAGCAGTTCTTC. Translating gives CASSLDVAGGTNEQFF. Full variable domain (remainder filled in from reference TRBV7-2 and TRBJ2-1): GAGVSQSPSNKVTEKGKDVELRCDPISGHTALYWYRQSLGQGLEFLIYFQGNSAPDKSGLPSDRFSAERTGGSVSTLTIQRTQQEDSAVYLCASSLDVAGGTNEQFFGPGTRLTVL.

By frequency in the sample, this clonotype is medium-sized. The rearrangement uses TRBV7-8 and TRBJ1-3; no firm D call. CDR1 and CDR2 from the germline V gene are SGHVS and FQNEAQ. Trimming took off 1 base at V and 4 bases at J, with 14 bases between the two ends. This CDR3 is built from 16 residues. Here the CDR3 DNA reads TGTGCCAGCAGCTTAGGTGTAGGGAGGTCGGGAAACACCATATATTTT. Translated, it gives CASSLGVGRSGNTIYF.

This sequence joins TRBV7-9 and TRBJ2-3, with TRBD1 identical over 7 bases. The germline V gene has CDR1 SEHNR and CDR2 FQNEAQ (reference sequence). The J segment lost 0 bases and the V segment lost 5 bases, leaving 8 bases of the junction unmatched. This CDR3 spans 16 amino acids. In nucleotides, the CDR3 is TGTGCCAGCAGCCTCGCACAGGGGATTAGCACAGATACGCAGTATTTT. Translated, it gives CASSLAQGISTDTQYF.

This clonotype has a count of ten or more. The J gene is TRBJ2-4, the V gene TRBV20-1; TRBD1 is a possible D gene (5 bases). Germline lookup yields CDR1 DFQATT and CDR2 SNEGSKA (reference sequence). V shed 6 bases and J shed 0 bases, with 9 bases lying between them. The CDR3 has 13 residues. The CDR3 sequence: CSARVLAKNIQYF. For the CDR3, the DNA is TGCAGTGCCAGGGTTTTAGCCAAAAACATTCAGTACTTC.

This clonotype was detected a few times. The chain combines TRBV11-2 with TRBJ2-2; 10 positions match TRBD1. Germline CDR1 reads SGHAT; CDR2 reads FQNNGV. With 4 bases clipped from V and 5 bases from J, the junction kept 10 bases outside the gene matches. The CDR3 covers 17 residues. CDR3 coding DNA: TGTGCCAGCAGCTCTACCCCGACAGGGGGCTTAACCGGGGAGCTGTTTTTT. Amino acid sequence: CASSSTPTGGLTGELFF.

There are a few counts of this clonotype. The CDR3 sequence: CASSRLAGSYEQYF. DNA of the CDR3: TGTGCCAGCAGCCGTCTAGCGGGCTCCTACGAGCAGTACTTC. The chain combines TRBV7-2 with TRBJ2-7; TRBD2 agrees at 8 bases. CDR1 SGHTA and CDR2 FQGNSA come from the germline V gene. The CDR3 totals 14 residues. V lost 5 bases to trimming and J lost 0 bases; unmatched junction nucleotides: 3.

This chain joins TRBV11-2 and TRBJ1-4; TRBD1 aligns across 11 bases. The germline V gene encodes CDR1 SGHAT and CDR2 FQNNGV. V trimming: 4 bases; J trimming: 10 bases; junction bases outside the gene matches: 11. This CDR3 spans 16 amino acids. The DNA for the CDR3 is TGTGCCAGCAGCTCGCGGAGGACAGGGGGCGCCGGAAAACTGTTTTTT. Protein product: CASSSRRTGGAGKLFF. Based on the CDR3 plus reference TRBV11-2 and TRBJ1-4, the full variable domain is EAGVAQSPRYKIIEKRQSVAFWCNPISGHATLYWYQQILGQGPKLLIQFQNNGVVDDSQLPKDRFSAERLKGVDSTLKIQPAKLEDSAVYLCASSSRRTGGAGKLFFGSGTQLSVL.

V usage is TRBV7-9 and J usage is TRBJ1-2, with 9 bases matching TRBD1. V trimming: 4 bases; J trimming: 4 bases; junction bases outside the gene matches: 1. Germline V lookup: CDR1 SEHNR, CDR2 FQNEAQ (reference sequence). The CDR3 length is 13 residues. CDR3 in amino acids: CASSSDRGYGYTF. The CDR3 DNA follows: TGTGCCAGCAGCTCGGACAGGGGCTATGGCTACACCTTC. Full variable domain (missing parts from reference TRBV7-9 and TRBJ1-2): DTGVSQNPRHKITKRGQNVTFRCDPISEHNRLYWYRQTLGQGPEFLTYFQNEAQLEKSRLLSDRFSAERPKGSFSTLEIQRTEQGDSAMYLCASSSDRGYGYTFGSGTRLTVV.

At least ten counts were recorded for this clonotype. The chain links TRBV29-1 to TRBJ2-3; D is perhaps TRBD2 (5 bases). This CDR3 contains 15 residues. The V and J ends lost 0 bases and 2 bases respectively, with 12 bases between them. Germline values: CDR1 SQVTM, CDR2 ANQGSEA. The CDR3 nucleotides read TGCAGCGTTGAAGACCGAAGGAGGCACACAGATACGCAGTATTTT. This encodes CSVEDRRRHTDTQYF.

This clonotype was seen many times. It may be a read error: a sequence one base away is much more abundant. The CDR3 region has the DNA TGTGCCAGTGCTCGAATGCTATGGGGGAGCAATCAGCCCCAGCATTTT. This codes for CASARMLWGSNQPQHF. The V call is TRBV19, the J call TRBJ1-5; TRBD1 is a possible D gene (5 bases). This CDR3 is 16 amino acids long. V shed 8 bases and J shed 1 base, with 18 bases lying between them. The germline CDR1 and CDR2 sequences are LNHDA and SQIVND (reference sequence).

This clonotype appeared many times. The chain joins TRBV11-2 to TRBJ2-3; 7 bases agree with TRBD2. J was trimmed by 8 bases and V by 6 bases; bases with no gene match: 8. Per germline, CDR1 SGHAT and CDR2 FQNNGV. The CDR3 spans 13 residues. This CDR3 is CASSTREGLTQYF. As DNA, the CDR3 is TGTGCCAGCAGTACGAGGGAGGGCCTTACGCAGTATTTT. Drawing the rest from reference TRBV11-2 and TRBJ2-3, the complete variable domain is EAGVAQSPRYKIIEKRQSVAFWCNPISGHATLYWYQQILGQGPKLLIQFQNNGVVDDSQLPKDRFSAERLKGVDSTLKIQPAKLEDSAVYLCASSTREGLTQYFGPGTRLTVL.

The chain couples TRBV20-1 to TRBJ1-4; 10 bases agree with TRBD1. The CDR3 consists of 13 residues. Germline V gene lookup returns CDR1 DFQATT and CDR2 SNEGSKA (reference sequence). The V gene end was trimmed by 6 bases and the J gene end by 8 bases; junction bases not matched to a gene: 6. The CDR3 sequence is CSALRDRGEKLFF. DNA for the CDR3: TGCAGTGCCCTCAGGGACAGGGGAGAAAAACTGTTTTTT.

This clonotype has at least ten counts. The chain employs TRBV7-8 and TRBJ2-5, with D perhaps assigned TRBD1 or TRBD2 (5 bases each). CDR1 and CDR2 (germline): SGHVS, FQNEAQ. V lost 4 bases to trimming and J lost 5 bases, with 23 bases between them. The CDR3 is 17 residues long. The CDR3 loop reads CASSSTDFGTDEETQYF. In DNA form, the CDR3 reads TGTGCCAGCAGCTCCACGGACTTTGGGACCGATGAGGAGACCCAGTACTTC.

This clonotype rates as medium-sized (0.01 to 0.1%). The chain has TRBV11-2 and TRBJ2-1, with unresolved D. The V and J ends lost 2 bases and 9 bases respectively, with 14 bases between them. Germline values: CDR1 SGHAT, CDR2 FQNNGV. This CDR3 is built from 14 residues. The CDR3 DNA follows: TGTGCCAGCAGCTTATACTTAGCCCTACCTGAGCAGTTCTTC. This gives the protein CASSLYLALPEQFF.

The rearrangement uses TRBV19 and TRBJ2-1; 9 nucleotides line up with TRBD2. The CDR3 has 17 residues. In germline, CDR1 is LNHDA, CDR2 SQIVND (reference sequence). J lost 0 bases, V lost 5 bases, and 8 bases had no gene match. In DNA, the CDR3 is TGTGCCAGTAGTTCTAGCGGGATCCTGAGCTCCTACAATGAGCAGTTCTTC. This encodes CASSSSGILSSYNEQFF.

Ten or more counts support this clonotype. The rearrangement joins TRBV20-1 to TRBJ1-1; TRBD1 matches 7 bases. The junction had 7 bases not matched to a gene; V was cut back by 6 bases and J by 6 bases. This CDR3 has 12 residues. Per the germline V gene, CDR1 is DFQATT and CDR2 is SNEGSKA (reference sequence). CDR3 in DNA: TGCAGTGCGAGTACAGGGGAACCTGAAGCTTTCTTT. This sequence encodes CSASTGEPEAFF.

This clonotype appeared many times. The rearrangement joins TRBV5-5 to TRBJ2-2, with 11 bases lining up with TRBD2. The CDR3 totals 17 residues. Per the germline V gene, CDR1 is SGHKS and CDR2 is YYEKEE (reference sequence). V lost 0 bases, J lost 6 bases, and 7 bases stayed unmatched. CDR3 bases: TGTGCCAGCAGCTTGGACGGTAGCGGGAGGGGCCCCGGGGAGCTGTTTTTT. Amino acid sequence: CASSLDGSGRGPGELFF.

There are many counts of this clonotype. The genes are TRBV15 and TRBJ2-7, with 8 bases matching TRBD1. The V gene end was trimmed by 0 bases and the J gene end by 4 bases; junction bases not matched to a gene: 5. The V gene's germline CDR1 is LNHNV and CDR2 YYDKDF (reference sequence). This CDR3 is 15 amino acids long. This chain's CDR3 is CATSREQGVVYEQYF. Written as DNA, the CDR3 is TGTGCCACCAGCAGAGAACAGGGGGTAGTATACGAGCAGTACTTC.

The genes are TRBV7-3 and TRBJ1-6, with D possibly matching TRBD1 (6 bases). This CDR3 is built from 13 residues. Germline CDR1 and CDR2: SGHTA and FQGTGA. V was trimmed by 5 bases and J by 15 bases, leaving 17 bases between them. The CDR3 sequence is CASSPNTGLRLHF. The CDR3 DNA reads as TGTGCCAGCAGCCCGAATACAGGGCTGCGCCTCCACTTT.

The rearrangement links TRBV5-4 to TRBJ1-3, with D possibly being TRBD1 (6 bases). The CDR3 covers 17 residues. V lost 4 bases and J 0 bases, leaving 17 bases between the germline ends. The germline V gene has CDR1 SGHNT and CDR2 YYREEE (reference sequence). This chain's CDR3 is CASSLGAGQRSGNTIYF. The DNA for the CDR3 is TGTGCCAGCAGCCTGGGTGCCGGACAGCGCTCTGGAAACACCATATATTTT.

This clonotype was seen at least ten times. The DNA for the CDR3 is TGTGCCAGCAGCTTAGGAGCAAATACGCAGTATTTT. It codes for CASSLGANTQYF. J is TRBJ2-3 and V is TRBV7-2, with D uncertain. Between the trimmed V and J ends, which lost 1 base and 7 bases, there was a span of 6 bases. The CDR3 runs to 12 residues. Per germline, CDR1 SGHTA and CDR2 FQGNSA.

CDR3 amino acids: CASSPLTIGSEQYV. The CDR3 DNA reads TGTGCCAGCAGTCCGTTGACAATCGGGAGCGAGCAGTACGTC. The rearrangement joins TRBV28 to TRBJ2-7, with D possibly TRBD2 on 6 matching bases. V lost 5 bases, J lost 6 bases, and 17 bases lay in between. CDR1 and CDR2 (germline): MDHEN, SYDVKM. The CDR3 spans 14 residues.

In its sample, this clonotype was seen once. The V gene is TRBV11-3, the J gene TRBJ2-3, with 8 nucleotides matching TRBD1. Germline lookup yields CDR1 SGHNT and CDR2 YENEEA. The CDR3 sequence is 14 residues long. The ends lost 5 bases at V and 6 bases at J; junction bases unmatched: 7. The CDR3 nucleotides are TGTGCCAGCAGCGCCGGACAGGGCCCCGATACGCAGTATTTT. Its translation is CASSAGQGPDTQYF.

This clonotype was observed at least ten times. The chain links TRBV7-2 to TRBJ2-1; 13 bases are a match to TRBD2. The J segment lost 6 bases and the V segment lost 5 bases, leaving 4 bases of the junction unmatched. This CDR3 region has 15 residues. Per the germline V gene, CDR1 is SGHTA and CDR2 is FQGNSA. CDR3 bases: TGTGCCAGCAGCCCAGGACTAGCGGGAGCCAATGAGCAGTTCTTC. It is translated as CASSPGLAGANEQFF.